This T cell receptor (beta chain) is from a study of cytomegalovirus exposure and HLA in healthy donors. Primers: 60 Vbeta forward and 13 Jbeta reverse. Sequencing used immunoSEQ multiplex PCR; TCRdb keeps in-frame clones, though not all of them. Among roughly 120,000 clones listed, about 72% were seen once. At collection, donors were nominally healthy, but unrecorded immune exposures were probable. This receptor was obtained from a man between 50 and 59 years old in good health and CMV-seropositive. Input material: PBMCs.

The CDR3, as DNA: TGTGCCAGCAGCAAGGACAGGGTCTGGTCACCCCTCCACTTT. Translation gives CASSKDRVWSPLHF. J is TRBJ1-6 and V is TRBV14; 8 nucleotides line up with TRBD1. This CDR3 contains 14 residues. Germline trimming cut 5 bases from V and 10 bases from J; bases unmatched to any gene: 7. Germline V gene data show CDR1 as SGHDN and CDR2 as FVKESK.